Listed here are 5 T cell receptor beta chains from one sample, sequenced in a study of early T cells in non-severe SARS-CoV-2 infection. In TCRdb, the 5' RACE reads were re-called with MiXCR into one record per CDR3 protein. The top ten hold about 7.1% of the sample, which has over 60,000 distinct CDR3 sequences, over 9.5% seen once. The source material was whole blood, sampled at baseline. Every receptor here comes from an adult who was a healthcare worker with PCR-confirmed SARS-CoV-2 infection or an uninfected control (not recorded which).

This clonotype came up many times. Here the CDR3 reads CASSLDRGLTDEQYF. Here the CDR3 DNA reads TGTGCCAGCAGCTTAGATAGGGGTTTAACGGATGAGCAGTACTTC. The rearrangement uses TRBV7-2 and TRBJ2-7; the D gene is possibly TRBD1 (5 bases). CDR3 size: 15 residues. Germline V gives CDR1 SGHTA, CDR2 FQGNSA. V was trimmed by 1 base and J by 7 bases, leaving 17 bases between them.

Only a few counts were recorded for this clonotype. The genes are TRBV2 and TRBJ2-2; no clear D. The CDR3 is 13 residues long. Germline values: CDR1 SNHLY, CDR2 FYNNEI. Trimming took off 6 bases at V and 1 base at J, with 6 bases between the two ends. In nucleotides, the CDR3 is TGTGCCAGCAGACCCAGGAACACCGGGGAGCTGTTTTTT. Its protein is CASRPRNTGELFF.

There are many counts of this clonotype. This chain uses TRBV20-1 with TRBJ2-5, with 9 bases lining up with TRBD1. Trimming took 6 bases from V and 4 from J; bases not matched to a gene: 3. The CDR3 spans 12 residues. Germline V lookup: CDR1 DFQATT, CDR2 SNEGSKA (reference sequence). CDR3 sequence reads: CSATDRGETQYF. The CDR3 nucleotides read TGCAGTGCAACGGACAGGGGAGAGACCCAGTACTTC.

This clonotype has at least ten counts. Here the CDR3 DNA reads TGTGCCGCTTCGGACTCCTATAATTCACCCCTCCACTTT. Translation: CAASDSYNSPLHF. V is TRBV19 and J is TRBJ1-6; D is unclear. Germline lookup yields CDR1 LNHDA and CDR2 SQIVND (reference sequence). V was shortened by 11 bases and J by 0 bases, with 8 bases between the two germline ends. This CDR3 contains 13 residues.

The sample holds many counts of this clonotype. V and J are TRBV11-3 and TRBJ2-1; D is undetermined. The CDR3 has 13 residues. With 5 bases removed from V and 1 base from J, the gap between germline ends came to 6 bases. Germline V gives CDR1 SGHNT, CDR2 YENEEA. CDR3 residues: CASSPPSYNEQFF. In DNA, the CDR3 is TGTGCCAGCAGCCCGCCATCCTACAATGAGCAGTTCTTC.